This T cell receptor beta chain was observed in a study of blood T cell repertoires in COVID-19. Background on the study: Collection of acute and convalescent COVID-19 samples took place in the United States, Italy and Spain.

Repertoires were generated with immunoSEQ multiplex PCR, while TCRdb's copy carries only in-frame clones and drops some. In the table there are 150,000 or so clones, roughly four fifths of which are singletons. The CDR3 runs to 15 residues. Germline-derived CDR1 and CDR2 are SGHAT and FQNNGV. With V trimmed by 3 bases and J by 8 bases, 6 bases remained unmatched. The gene calls are TRBV11-2 and TRBJ2-7; TRBD2 matches 14 bases. The source is a woman aged 55-70 years with acute or convalescent COVID-19. The specimen sequenced was peripheral blood. The CDR3 sequence: CASSLGGLAGEKQYF. CDR3 bases: TGTGCCAGCAGCTTGGGGGGACTAGCGGGAGAAAAGCAGTACTTC.